This TCR beta chain was observed in a study of CD8+ T cells in alopecia areata. Looking at the study overall: A regimen of oral tofacitinib, 5 to 10 mg twice daily, was given to treated patients.

V was shortened by 5 bases and J by 4 bases, with 15 bases between the two germline ends. The germline V gene encodes CDR1 LNHDA and CDR2 SQIVND (reference sequence). The length of the CDR3 is 15 residues. Treatment here: oral pan-JAK inhibitor, 5-10 mg twice daily. Individuals with alopecia areata gave both lesional scalp punch biopsies and peripheral blood for collection. Reverse transcribed after extraction, RNA yielded cDNA as the sequencing template. Here immunoSEQ multiplex PCR was the method, and the copy in TCRdb shows in-frame clones only, minus some. The sample lists over 80,000 clones, roughly two fifths occurring once.

The sequencing here drew on CD8+ T cells sorted from blood, taken at week 24, from a patient treated with tofacitinib. The chain is built from TRBV19 and TRBJ2-1; no clear D gene. The clonotype originates from a human donor with alopecia areata. This CDR3 is CASSLVALGYNEQFF. The CDR3 DNA is TGTGCCAGTAGTCTGGTGGCCCTCGGTTACAATGAGCAGTTCTTC.